The clone carrying this T cell receptor (beta chain) appeared many times. What it binds is unknown. The sample originates from a study of identical twins. General study points: Modelling underestimated the level of out-of-frame TCR alpha sharing observed in monozygotic twins. While abundant cord blood beta clonotypes carried fewer insertions, memory repertoires showed no such pattern.

TCRdb re-derived calls from the 5' RACE reads in MiXCR, one entry per CDR3 protein. The data show 200,000 to 250,000 distinct CDR3 sequences, 11% to 15% seen once. This sequence originates from a woman younger than 35 in good health. Sequenced input: memory (CD45RO+) T cells sorted from blood.

The CDR3 DNA reads as TGTGCCAGCGGGCCGGGACACATAACCTACAATGAGCAGTTCTTC. Translated, it gives CASGPGHITYNEQFF. This chain connects TRBV6-2 or TRBV6-3 to TRBJ2-1; maybe TRBD1 (6 bases). The length of the CDR3 is 15 residues. Germline V gene lookup returns CDR1 MNHEY and CDR2 SVGEGT. The V and J ends lost 8 bases and 2 bases respectively, with 16 bases between them.